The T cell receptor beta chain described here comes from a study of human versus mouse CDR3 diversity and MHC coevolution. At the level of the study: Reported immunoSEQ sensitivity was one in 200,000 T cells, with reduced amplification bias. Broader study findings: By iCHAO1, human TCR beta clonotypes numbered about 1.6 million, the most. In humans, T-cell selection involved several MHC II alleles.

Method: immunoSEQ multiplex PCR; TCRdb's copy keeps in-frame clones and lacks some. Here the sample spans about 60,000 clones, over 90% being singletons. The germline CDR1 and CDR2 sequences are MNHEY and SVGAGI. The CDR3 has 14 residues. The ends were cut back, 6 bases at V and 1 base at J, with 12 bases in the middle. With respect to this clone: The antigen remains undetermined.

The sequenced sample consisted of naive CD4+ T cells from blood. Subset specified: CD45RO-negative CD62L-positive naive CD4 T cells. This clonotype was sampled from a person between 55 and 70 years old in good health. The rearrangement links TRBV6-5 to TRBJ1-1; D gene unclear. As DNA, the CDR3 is TGTGCCAGCAGAAATGGGGAGAGGAACACTGAAGCTTTCTTT. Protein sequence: CASRNGERNTEAFF.